The T cell receptor beta chain under discussion was sequenced for a study of T cell repertoires in cytomegalovirus infection (dated by TCRdb to 2018 to 2020). Describing the broader study: The HLA type of each donor mattered for the analysis, because public TCR beta signatures pointed to carriage of CMV infection along with the matching HLA type.

Broader findings and caveats from the paper: The ex vivo response was dominated by HLA-C-restricted CMV-specific TCR beta clonotypes, which also provided the single most frequent clonotype in two of eight donors. Cumulative frequency of public TCR beta family members discriminated carriers of CMV infection plus the relevant HLA type in this cohort and an independent approximately 370-donor cohort.

The sample was run on an Illumina HiSeq 1500. The public reads were quality trimmed at Q25 with fastp and then assembled into clones with MiXCR by TCRdb, keeping productive beta chains. Rows with one shared CDR3 protein collapse into an entry with the most common genes and DNA. This sample lists some 300,000 distinct CDR3 sequences; around 9.6% were detected once. The ten largest clones take up around 2.5% of the sample. This clonotype was found many times. It lacks a known antigen. No base qualities exist here, and no much larger clone lies one base off it. The TCR originated in a human donor in good health (CMV status not recorded). Some clones in this sample may be carry-over from other donors' samples. Sequences were obtained from PBMCs.

The CDR3 here reads CASSPTGTNEKLFF. In nucleotide form, the sequence is TGTGCCAGCAGTCCGACAGGAACTAATGAAAAACTGTTTTTT. The chain joins TRBV12-3 or TRBV12-4 to TRBJ1-4, with TRBD1 perhaps the D gene, on 6 matching bases. V is reduced by 5 bases and J by 1 base, leaving a spacing of 8 bases between them. From the cysteine through the phenylalanine, the CDR3 covers 14 amino acids. The DNA shown is the 42-base CDR3, in frame from base 1.